The 19 T cell receptor beta chains in this list originate from one sample, sequenced in a study of blood T cell repertoires in COVID-19. Assay: immunoSEQ multiplex PCR; the TCRdb copy retains only in-frame clones and omits some. The table includes approximately 240,000 clones, roughly 84% detected once. Source material: peripheral blood. The receptor set was obtained from a woman in her 40s with active or convalescent COVID-19.

The chain links TRBV3-1 (or the pseudogene TRBV3-2) to TRBJ1-4; D might be TRBD1 (5 bases). The CDR3 contains 13 residues. The V end was cut by 1 base, the J end by 13 bases, with 13 bases between. Germline CDR1 and CDR2: LGHDT and YNNKEL (reference sequence). The CDR3: CASSQGRQGGLFF. The CDR3 DNA reads as TGTGCCAGCAGCCAAGGTAGGCAGGGTGGACTGTTTTTT.

This chain joins TRBV6-5 and TRBJ1-1; 7 bases match TRBD1. The length of the CDR3 is 16 residues. V lost 2 bases and J lost 0; bases outside the gene matches: 6. Germline CDR1 is MNHEY and CDR2 is SVGAGI. The CDR3 DNA follows: TGTGCCAGCAGTTACGCCCCGGGACAGTTGAACACTGAAGCTTTCTTT. As protein: CASSYAPGQLNTEAFF.

The chain carries TRBV5-6 and TRBJ1-1, with TRBD1 matching over 8 bases. The germline gives CDR1 SGHDT, CDR2 YYEEEE. V shed 4 bases, J shed 1 base, and the junction held 12 bases outside the gene matches. The CDR3 totals 17 residues. CDR3: CASSDDTNRGWNTEAFF. The CDR3 nucleotides are TGTGCCAGCAGCGACGATACCAACAGGGGGTGGAACACTGAAGCTTTCTTT.

The rearrangement uses TRBV28 and TRBJ2-7; a possible D gene is TRBD1 (6 bases). Trimming pared 2 bases from V and 13 bases from J, leaving 15 bases between. This CDR3 is built from 12 residues. Germline CDR1 and CDR2: MDHEN and SYDVKM. CDR3 region: CASSLPGQRLYV. The DNA for the CDR3 is TGTGCCAGCAGTTTACCCGGACAGCGGCTATACGTC.

This clone was found a few times. The rearrangement links TRBV21-1 to TRBJ1-4. TRBV21-1 counts as a pseudogene. This CDR3 has 11 amino acids. CDR3 coding DNA: TGTGCCAGCAGCAGCGGGGAAAAACTGTTTTTT. Its protein is CASSSGEKLFF.

On this clone itself: Other DNA sequences in the same sample also yield this CDR3. The chain employs TRBV12-3 or TRBV12-4 and TRBJ1-1; no definite D call. The CDR3 has 13 amino acids. Trimming left V 0 bases short and J 1 base short, with 3 bases between. The CDR3, as DNA: TGTGCCAGCAGTTTAGCGAGGAACACTGAAGCTTTCTTT. This translates into CASSLARNTEAFF.

This clone was counted a single time. The chain couples TRBV28 to TRBJ2-5; 11 bases match TRBD2. J gave up 5 bases and V 8 bases, and 10 bases lay outside the gene matches. The CDR3 spans 15 residues. Germline V lookup: CDR1 MDHEN, CDR2 SYDVKM. The CDR3 here is CASLTLAGGQETQYF. The CDR3 DNA reads as TGTGCCAGCCTTACCCTAGCGGGGGGACAGGAGACCCAGTACTTC.

CDR3: CASIADRALTDTQYF. DNA for the CDR3: TGCGCCAGCATTGCTGACAGGGCGCTCACAGATACGCAGTATTTT. The V and J genes are TRBV10-2 and TRBJ2-3, with 7 bases identical to TRBD1. Trimming removed 7 bases from V and 2 bases from J; junction bases left unmatched: 9. CDR1 is WSHSY, CDR2 SAAADI, per germline. The length of the CDR3 is 15 residues.

The chain employs TRBV5-6 and TRBJ2-7; D possibly corresponds to TRBD1 (6 bases). The CDR3 runs to 13 residues. Trimming left V 4 bases short and J 5 bases short, with 13 bases between. Germline V gene sequence: CDR1 SGHDT, CDR2 YYEEEE. Here the CDR3 reads CASSIDRSHEQYF. In DNA, the CDR3 is TGTGCCAGCAGCATCGACAGGTCCCACGAGCAGTACTTC.

This clone was detected once. The V and J genes are TRBV5-1 and TRBJ1-2; TRBD1 matches at 10 bases. V shed 4 bases and J 6 bases; nucleotides not matched to a gene: 6. The CDR3 has 14 residues. The germline gives CDR1 SGHRS, CDR2 YFSETQ. CDR3 residues: CASSQTGGWDGYTF. The CDR3 DNA is TGCGCCAGCAGCCAGACAGGGGGCTGGGATGGCTACACCTTC.

The chain has TRBV30 and TRBJ1-5, with a tentative D call TRBD1 (5 bases). Germline V gene data show CDR1 as GTSNPN and CDR2 as SVGIG (reference sequence). Trimming cost V 1 base and J 4 bases, with 14 bases left between them. This CDR3 contains 15 residues. DNA for the CDR3: TGTGCCTGGAGTGAGGTCCTAGGGGATAATCAGCCCCAGCATTTT. Translated, it gives CAWSEVLGDNQPQHF.

The rearrangement uses TRBV19 and TRBJ2-1; D remains ambiguous. The length of the CDR3 is 15 residues. Germline V CDR1 and CDR2: LNHDA, SQIVND (reference sequence). V lost 2 bases and J lost 5, with 13 bases in between. DNA for the CDR3: TGTGCCAGTAGTATAAGGCAGGCGATCAACAATGAGCAGTTCTTC. Protein sequence: CASSIRQAINNEQFF.

As for this clone: The same CDR3 arises from other DNA sequences in this sample as well. The V call is TRBV24-1, the J call TRBJ2-3; no reliable D call. The CDR3 has 14 residues. Per germline, CDR1 KGHDR and CDR2 SFDVKD. Trimming pared 5 bases from V and 1 base from J, leaving 9 bases between. Here the CDR3 reads CATSGAGGTDTQYF. DNA for the CDR3: TGTGCCACCAGTGGCGCAGGTGGCACAGATACGCAGTATTTT.

The chain combines TRBV11-2 with TRBJ2-3; 12 bases are shared with TRBD2. CDR1 is SGHAT, CDR2 FQNNGV, per germline. V dropped 5 bases and J dropped 6; count of bases not matched to a gene: 6. There are 15 residues in the CDR3. For the CDR3, the DNA is TGTGCCAGCAGCGTGCTAGCGGGGGGGCCGGATACGCAGTATTTT. It codes for CASSVLAGGPDTQYF.

V usage is TRBV5-1 and J usage is TRBJ2-3; no clear D gene. V was clipped by 2 bases and J by 4 bases, with 14 bases between them. The CDR3 totals 15 residues. The germline V gene has CDR1 SGHRS and CDR2 YFSETQ. In DNA form, the CDR3 reads TGCGCCAGCAGCTTACTAAGACCCAGCCCAGATACGCAGTATTTT. This translates into CASSLLRPSPDTQYF.

This chain joins TRBV2 and TRBJ2-4; the match to TRBD2 covers 10 bases. V trimming: 6 bases; J trimming: 4 bases; junction bases outside the gene matches: 9. CDR1 is SNHLY, CDR2 FYNNEI, per germline. The CDR3 has 16 amino acids. The CDR3 DNA sequence: TGTGCCAGCAGGAGCGGGGGGGCCAATTCTAAAAACATTCAGTACTTC. This encodes CASRSGGANSKNIQYF.

The J gene is TRBJ1-2, the V gene TRBV6-1; no reliable D call. CDR1 and CDR2 (germline): MNHNS, SASEGT. Trimming left V 2 bases short and J 4 bases short, with 11 bases between. This CDR3 spans 14 amino acids. For the CDR3, the DNA is TGTGCCAGCAGTGAACGGCGGGGAGTCTATGGCTACACCTTC. Translation gives CASSERRGVYGYTF.

This clone was seen a handful of times. The V and J genes are TRBV30 and TRBJ1-2; D possibly corresponds to TRBD1 (5 bases). Trimming left V 8 bases short and J 8 bases short, with 12 bases between. Germline V CDR1 and CDR2: GTSNPN, SVGIG (reference sequence). CDR3 length: 10 residues. The CDR3, as DNA: TGTGCCGGACACAAGGGGGGCTACACCTTC. Translated: CAGHKGGYTF.

The chain couples TRBV19 to TRBJ1-2, with D perhaps matching TRBD1 (6 bases). Germline CDR1 reads LNHDA; CDR2 reads SQIVND (reference sequence). CDR3 length equals 18 residues. V lost 8 bases, J lost 2 bases, and 27 bases lay in between. CDR3 loop: CASFSPGHIPDKNYGYTF. Here the CDR3 DNA reads TGTGCCAGTTTTAGCCCGGGACACATACCCGACAAGAACTATGGCTACACCTTC.